The rows below give T cell receptor beta chains drawn from one sample of a study of T cells in Graves' hyperthyroidism and ophthalmopathy. From the multiplex PCR reads, TCRdb called clonotypes with MiXCR, one entry per CDR3 protein. The profile covers around 700,000 distinct CDR3 sequences, with roughly 20% appearing a single time and around 17% taken by the ten largest. The specimen sequenced was blood. The receptors were sampled from a woman aged 50 to 65 with Graves' hyperthyroidism that later progressed to Graves' ophthalmopathy. Both conserved end residues are part of each CDR3. A D gene is named only where the DNA matches it firmly. Some rows have no size entry. The others give once, few or many, or a class for an expanded clone.

v_call: TRBV5-1
d_call: TRBD1
j_call: TRBJ1-1
clone_size: many
cdr3_nt: TGCGCCAGCAGCATAACAGGGGCGCGGGGGACTGAAGCTTTCTTT
cdr3_aa: CASSITGARGTEAFF

v_call: TRBV27
d_call: TRBD1
j_call: TRBJ2-7
clone_size: many
cdr3_nt: TGTGCCAGCAGCCAGTGGGACAGCTCCTACGAGCAGTACTTC
cdr3_aa: CASSQWDSSYEQYF

v_call: TRBV20-1
d_call: TRBD1
j_call: TRBJ2-5
clone_size: many
cdr3_nt: TGCAGTGCCGAAGGGGACAGGGGCCAAGAGACCCAGTACTTC
cdr3_aa: CSAEGDRGQETQYF

v_call: TRBV7-9
d_call: NA
j_call: TRBJ1-2
clone_size: NA
cdr3_nt: TGTGCCAGCAGCTCCAATGAGATCGGAAATCTCTATGGCTACACCTTC
cdr3_aa: CASSSNEIGNLYGYTF

v_call: TRBV10-3
d_call: NA
j_call: TRBJ1-5
clone_size: NA
cdr3_nt: TGTGCCATCAGTGCGGGACCAGGCGATCAGCCCCAGCATTTT
cdr3_aa: CAISAGPGDQPQHF

v_call: TRBV12-5
d_call: NA
j_call: TRBJ2-3
clone_size: NA
cdr3_nt: TGTGCTAGTGCCTTGGGGGGGGCGATGGATACGCAGTATTTT
cdr3_aa: CASALGGAMDTQYF

v_call: TRBV4-1
d_call: TRBD1
j_call: TRBJ2-2
clone_size: few
cdr3_nt: TGCGCCAGCAGCCAACACCTGGGACAGGGGGTAAAGGAGCTGTTTTTT
cdr3_aa: CASSQHLGQGVKELFF

v_call: TRBV3-1
d_call: TRBD1
j_call: TRBJ2-3
clone_size: NA
cdr3_nt: TGTGCCAGCAGCCAAGATATCCGGACAGGGTCCTCAGATACGCAGTATTTT
cdr3_aa: CASSQDIRTGSSDTQYF

v_call: TRBV18
d_call: NA
j_call: TRBJ1-1
clone_size: few
cdr3_nt: TGTGCCAGCTCACCAGGTCCAACCCTTATGAACACTGAAGCTTTCTTT
cdr3_aa: CASSPGPTLMNTEAFF

v_call: TRBV5-1
d_call: NA
j_call: TRBJ2-4
clone_size: many
cdr3_nt: TGCGCCAGCAGTCGTGACAGGGTCGGAGGGATTCAGTACTTC
cdr3_aa: CASSRDRVGGIQYF

v_call: TRBV7-3
d_call: TRBD1
j_call: TRBJ1-3
clone_size: NA
cdr3_nt: TGTGCCAGCAGCGGACGGGACAGCCAAGGCACTGGAAACACCATATATTTT
cdr3_aa: CASSGRDSQGTGNTIYF

v_call: TRBV20-1
d_call: NA
j_call: TRBJ2-7
clone_size: many
cdr3_nt: TGCAGTGCTAGGGACCTCTCCCGCCGACCCTACGAGCAGTACTTC
cdr3_aa: CSARDLSRRPYEQYF

v_call: TRBV20-1
d_call: NA
j_call: TRBJ2-5
clone_size: many
cdr3_nt: TGCAGTGCTAGCTTGGTCGGACAGCCACAAGAGACCCAGTACTTC
cdr3_aa: CSASLVGQPQETQYF

v_call: TRBV5-1
d_call: TRBD1
j_call: TRBJ1-5
clone_size: many
cdr3_nt: TGCGCCAGCAGCTTGGAGACAGGGGTCAATCAGCCCCAGCATTTT
cdr3_aa: CASSLETGVNQPQHF

v_call: TRBV2
d_call: NA
j_call: TRBJ1-5
clone_size: NA
cdr3_nt: TGTGCCAGCAGTGAGGAGGGAGTAGAACAGCCCCAGCATTTT
cdr3_aa: CASSEEGVEQPQHF

v_call: TRBV20-1
d_call: NA
j_call: TRBJ2-3
clone_size: NA
cdr3_nt: TGCAGTGCCAGACAGGTCTTGGCAGATACGCAGTATTTT
cdr3_aa: CSARQVLADTQYF

v_call: TRBV11-2
d_call: NA
j_call: TRBJ2-1
clone_size: many
cdr3_nt: TGTGCCAGCAGCTCTCTAAGCTCCTACAATGAGCAGTTCTTC
cdr3_aa: CASSSLSSYNEQFF

v_call: TRBV20-1
d_call: TRBD2
j_call: TRBJ2-3
clone_size: few
cdr3_nt: TGCAGTGCTAGAGATGAGAGGTCTAGCGGAGATGTAGATACGCAGTATTTT
cdr3_aa: CSARDERSSGDVDTQYF

v_call: TRBV7-8
d_call: NA
j_call: TRBJ2-7
clone_size: many
cdr3_nt: TGTGCCAGCAGCTTAGGCAGGATAAGCGAGCAGTACTTC
cdr3_aa: CASSLGRISEQYF

v_call: TRBV2
d_call: NA
j_call: TRBJ2-7
clone_size: NA
cdr3_nt: TGTGCCAGCAGCTTACTTAACGGGGGCTACGAGCAGTACTTC
cdr3_aa: CASSLLNGGYEQYF

v_call: TRBV7-9
d_call: TRBD1
j_call: TRBJ2-1
clone_size: NA
cdr3_nt: TGTGCCAGCAGCTCCCGGGACAGGGTACGCAATGAGCAGTTCTTC
cdr3_aa: CASSSRDRVRNEQFF

v_call: TRBV27
d_call: TRBD1
j_call: TRBJ1-1
clone_size: few
cdr3_nt: TGTGCCACCAAGACAGGGTACACTGAAGCTTTCTTT
cdr3_aa: CATKTGYTEAFF

v_call: TRBV9
d_call: TRBD2
j_call: TRBJ2-2
clone_size: once
cdr3_nt: TGTGCCAGCAGCGCCACTAGCGGGGCGAACACCGGGGAGCTGTTTTTT
cdr3_aa: CASSATSGANTGELFF

v_call: TRBV5-6
d_call: NA
j_call: TRBJ1-2
clone_size: NA
cdr3_nt: TGTGCCAGCAGTCATAGACAGACCGGCTACACCTTC
cdr3_aa: CASSHRQTGYTF

v_call: TRBV18
d_call: NA
j_call: TRBJ2-7
clone_size: many
cdr3_nt: TGTGCCAGCTCACCGGACCTCTACGAGCAGTACTTC
cdr3_aa: CASSPDLYEQYF

v_call: TRBV10-3
d_call: NA
j_call: TRBJ2-2
clone_size: NA
cdr3_nt: TGTGCCATCAGTGAGTCCGACAGATTCGGTGGCGCCGGGGAGCTGTTTTTT
cdr3_aa: CAISESDRFGGAGELFF

v_call: TRBV6-8
d_call: TRBD2
j_call: TRBJ2-7
clone_size: many
cdr3_nt: TGTGCCAGCAGTTGGACTAGCGGCATCCCCTACGAGCAGTACTTC
cdr3_aa: CASSWTSGIPYEQYF

v_call: TRBV3-1
d_call: NA
j_call: TRBJ2-1
clone_size: NA
cdr3_nt: TGTGCCAGCAGCCAAGGGGCGTACTACCCTGAGCAGTTCTTC
cdr3_aa: CASSQGAYYPEQFF

v_call: TRBV27
d_call: NA
j_call: TRBJ2-4
clone_size: NA
cdr3_nt: TGTGCCAGCAGGGGGTCGGGCAAAAACATTCAGTACTTC
cdr3_aa: CASRGSGKNIQYF

v_call: TRBV5-1
d_call: TRBD2
j_call: TRBJ2-2
clone_size: NA
cdr3_nt: TGCGCCAGCAGCCCCCCCGGACTAGCGGGGGTGGGCGGGGGGCTGTTTTTT
cdr3_aa: CASSPPGLAGVGGGLFF

v_call: TRBV5-1
d_call: NA
j_call: TRBJ1-2
clone_size: many
cdr3_nt: TGCGCCAGCAGCTTAGGGGATGGCTATGGCTACACCTTC
cdr3_aa: CASSLGDGYGYTF

v_call: TRBV10-2
d_call: NA
j_call: TRBJ2-7
clone_size: many
cdr3_nt: TGCGCCAGCAGATGGGACAAGATCTCCTACGAGCAGTACTTC
cdr3_aa: CASRWDKISYEQYF

v_call: TRBV2
d_call: NA
j_call: TRBJ2-5
clone_size: many
cdr3_nt: TGTGCCAGCAGTGAAGCGTGGTGGGGGACGGCGAAGGAGACCCAGTACTTC
cdr3_aa: CASSEAWWGTAKETQYF

v_call: TRBV6-1
d_call: NA
j_call: TRBJ2-4
clone_size: few
cdr3_nt: TGTGCCAGCAGCGAAACGCCGGCAGCCAAAAACATTCAGTACTTC
cdr3_aa: CASSETPAAKNIQYF

v_call: TRBV11-3
d_call: TRBD1
j_call: TRBJ2-4
clone_size: many
cdr3_nt: TGTGCCAGCAGCCTGGGACAGCGTAACATTCAGTACTTC
cdr3_aa: CASSLGQRNIQYF

v_call: TRBV12-3/TRBV12-4
d_call: NA
j_call: TRBJ2-7
clone_size: NA
cdr3_nt: TGTGCCAGCAGTTTATCAGCGGTGGAGCAGTACTTC
cdr3_aa: CASSLSAVEQYF

v_call: TRBV20-1
d_call: TRBD1
j_call: TRBJ1-2
clone_size: NA
cdr3_nt: TGCAGTGCTAGTGGACAGGACTTCTATGGCTACACCTTC
cdr3_aa: CSASGQDFYGYTF

v_call: TRBV5-4
d_call: NA
j_call: TRBJ2-2
clone_size: NA
cdr3_nt: TGTGCCAGCAGCCAGACAGCTATGAACACCGGGGAGCTGTTTTTT
cdr3_aa: CASSQTAMNTGELFF

v_call: TRBV6-1
d_call: TRBD1
j_call: TRBJ1-1
clone_size: many
cdr3_nt: TGTGCCAGCAGTTATAACGGACAGGGGGCGGGTACTGAAGCTTTCTTT
cdr3_aa: CASSYNGQGAGTEAFF

v_call: TRBV7-9
d_call: NA
j_call: TRBJ1-1
clone_size: NA
cdr3_nt: TGTGCCAGCAGCCTAGGACCGCTCATCCTAATGAACACTGAAGCTTTCTTT
cdr3_aa: CASSLGPLILMNTEAFF

v_call: TRBV12-3/TRBV12-4
d_call: TRBD2
j_call: TRBJ2-1
clone_size: many
cdr3_nt: TGTGCCAGCAGTGTCTTAGCGGGGGGGCGGAGGGGTTACAATGAGCAGTTCTTC
cdr3_aa: CASSVLAGGRRGYNEQFF